This record concerns one T cell receptor (beta chain) sequence. The sample belongs to a study of blood T cell repertoires in COVID-19. The overall study: The analysed material was cDNA or gDNA that came from T cells, B-cell-depleted T cells, or PBMCs.

Original processing methods: Reference gene primer amplification gave estimated nucleated cell counts. Using immunoSEQ multiplex PCR, the repertoire was profiled, and TCRdb retains in-frame clones only, with some absent. V and J calls and clone size are as listed in that table; D and trimming were resolved from the DNA. The sample records fewer than 45,000 clones, around four fifths being singletons. This CDR3 is built from 16 residues. Germline-derived CDR1 and CDR2 are SGHRS and YFSETQ. The junction had 3 bases not matched to a gene; V was cut back by 4 bases and J by 0 bases. What was sequenced was peripheral blood. The V call is TRBV5-1, the J call TRBJ2-3; 12 nucleotides line up with TRBD2. The TCR sequence derives from a man between 45 and 60 years old with active COVID-19. The DNA of the CDR3 is TGCGCCAGCAGCCCAGGACTAGCGGGGAGCACAGATACGCAGTATTTT. Translating gives CASSPGLAGSTDTQYF.